These 21 T cell receptor beta chains came from one sample sequenced in a study of identifying expanded T cells in peripheral blood. Data came from immunoSEQ multiplex PCR; TCRdb stores just in-frame clones and leaves some out. The data show about 78,000 clones, roughly four fifths seen once. Sequenced: blood. These receptors all stem from a person aged 18 to 75 in good health.

This clone was detected once. The chain uses TRBV5-1 and TRBJ1-1; maybe TRBD1 (5 bases). The V end lost 1 base, the J end lost 0 bases, and 7 bases lay between the germline ends. Germline lookup yields CDR1 SGHRS and CDR2 YFSETQ. CDR3 size: 14 residues. The CDR3 region has the DNA TGCGCCAGCAGCTTGCAGGGAATGAACACTGAAGCTTTCTTT. It translates to CASSLQGMNTEAFF.

This chain links TRBV19 with TRBJ1-1; D unresolved. CDR1 and CDR2 from the germline V gene are LNHDA and SQIVND (reference sequence). The CDR3 sequence is 13 residues long. V dropped 6 bases and J dropped 0 bases, with 8 bases sitting between them. CDR3 protein: CASSTHLNTEAFF. The CDR3 coding sequence is TGTGCCAGTAGCACGCACCTGAACACTGAAGCTTTCTTT.

The rearrangement uses TRBV9 and TRBJ2-7; 15 positions match TRBD2. The germline CDR1 and CDR2 sequences are SGDLS and YYNGEE. The V segment lost 4 bases and the J segment 5 bases; nucleotides outside the gene matches: 7. CDR3 length: 16 residues. The CDR3 protein is CASSPFGLAGGDEQYF. The CDR3 nucleotides read TGTGCCAGCAGCCCTTTTGGACTAGCGGGAGGGGACGAGCAGTACTTC.

In its sample, this clone was seen once. This rearrangement joins TRBV7-2 to TRBJ2-1; TRBD2 aligns across 12 bases. Looked up from germline, CDR1 is SGHTA and CDR2 is FQGNSA. V lost 4 bases and J lost 8; bases outside the gene matches: 6. The CDR3 covers 15 residues. The CDR3 region has the DNA TGTGCCAGCAGCTCGAAGACTAGCGGGAGACATGAGCAGTTCTTC. Its protein product is CASSSKTSGRHEQFF.

The chain is built from TRBV19 and TRBJ2-1; no firm D call. Germline loops: CDR1 LNHDA, CDR2 SQIVND (reference sequence). Trimming pared 4 bases from V and 9 bases from J, leaving 10 bases between. The CDR3 has 12 residues. The CDR3 DNA follows: TGTGCCAGTAGTAGTAGGGTAGGTGAGCAGTTCTTC. Translated, it gives CASSSRVGEQFF.

This rearrangement joins TRBV30 to TRBJ1-5; D gene ambiguous. CDR3 length: 13 amino acids. The ends were cut back, 0 bases at V and 5 bases at J, with 8 bases in the middle. The germline V gene encodes CDR1 GTSNPN and CDR2 SVGIG (reference sequence). CDR3 DNA: TGTGCCTGGAGTGTACAGAGGGATCAGCCCCAGCATTTT. Amino acid sequence: CAWSVQRDQPQHF.

The chain combines TRBV14 with TRBJ2-7; D not resolved. Germline CDR1 and CDR2: SGHDN and FVKESK. The V gene lost 2 bases and the J gene lost 4 bases, with 9 bases spanning the gap. The CDR3 runs 13 residues. CDR3 loop: CASSQNYQYEQYF. The CDR3 coding sequence is TGTGCCAGCAGCCAAAACTATCAGTACGAGCAGTACTTC.

The rearrangement links TRBV19 to TRBJ2-7, with D unclear. CDR1 is LNHDA, CDR2 SQIVND, per germline (reference sequence). CDR3 length: 14 amino acids. The V gene lost 7 bases and the J gene lost 4 bases, with 17 bases spanning the gap. The CDR3 spells CASNQVGQDYEQYF. The CDR3 coding sequence is TGTGCCAGTAACCAAGTGGGCCAAGATTACGAGCAGTACTTC.

This clone was detected once. The chain is built from TRBV9 and TRBJ2-2; possible D gene TRBD2, 7 bases. Deletions cut 4 bases from V and 4 bases from J, with 14 bases between. CDR3 length: 15 amino acids. Germline values: CDR1 SGDLS, CDR2 YYNGEE. The CDR3: CASSPRGGSTGELFF. In DNA, the CDR3 is TGTGCCAGCAGCCCAAGGGGGGGCAGCACCGGGGAGCTGTTTTTT.

The CDR3 DNA reads as TGTGCCAGCAGACCCGACAGGGGGGCCTCTAGCACAGATACGCAGTATTTT. Protein: CASRPDRGASSTDTQYF. The chain links TRBV2 to TRBJ2-3; 9 positions match TRBD1. Germline V gives CDR1 SNHLY, CDR2 FYNNEI. The V and J ends lost 6 bases and 0 bases, in that order; junction bases with no gene match: 10. CDR3 size: 17 residues. Filled out from reference TRBV2 and TRBJ2-3, the complete variable domain reads EPEVTQTPSHQVTQMGQEVILRCVPISNHLYFYWYRQILGQKVEFLVSFYNNEISEKSEIFDDQFSVERPDGSNFTLKIRSTKLEDSAMYFCASRPDRGASSTDTQYFGPGTRLTVL.

The rearrangement uses TRBV6-5 and TRBJ2-2; TRBD2 matches 7 bases. This CDR3 has 15 residues. Germline CDR1 is MNHEY and CDR2 is SVGAGI. V lost 6 bases, J lost 5 bases, and 9 bases stayed unmatched. The CDR3 region has the DNA TGTGCCAGCAGATCCGGGACTACGGTGACCGGGGAGCTGTTTTTT. Its translation is CASRSGTTVTGELFF.

This clone occurred once. The chain uses TRBV4-1 and TRBJ2-1; the match to TRBD2 covers 8 bases. This CDR3 is built from 19 residues. Germline assignment: CDR1 MGHRA and CDR2 YSYEKL. The V segment lost 1 base and the J segment 2 bases; nucleotides outside the gene matches: 13. Written as DNA, the CDR3 is TGCGCCAGCAGCCAAGCAGATAGCGGGACTCACGATACCTACAATGAGCAGTTCTTC. This codes for CASSQADSGTHDTYNEQFF.

This sequence joins TRBV6-5 and TRBJ1-5; 7 nucleotides match TRBD1. The CDR3 runs to 13 residues. With V trimmed by 6 bases and J by 11 bases, 10 bases remained unmatched. Germline V gives CDR1 MNHEY, CDR2 SVGAGI. CDR3 amino acids: CASSPGTALAQHF. CDR3 DNA: TGTGCCAGCAGCCCTGGGACAGCCCTCGCCCAGCATTTT.

The gene calls are TRBV28 and TRBJ1-3, with TRBD1 identical over 7 bases. The V and J ends lost 5 bases and 7 bases, in that order; junction bases with no gene match: 14. Per the germline V gene, CDR1 is MDHEN and CDR2 is SYDVKM. CDR3 length: 16 amino acids. CDR3 protein: CASSTPAGGLRNTIYF. In DNA, the CDR3 is TGTGCCAGCAGTACGCCCGCAGGGGGACTCCGGAACACCATATATTTT. The full variable domain, its missing parts supplied by reference TRBV28 and TRBJ1-3, is DVKVTQSSRYLVKRTGEKVFLECVQDMDHENMFWYRQDPGLGLRLIYFSYDVKMKEKGDIPEGYSVSREKKERFSLILESASTNQTSMYLCASSTPAGGLRNTIYFGEGSWLTVV.

In its sample, this clone was seen a few times. The V call is TRBV4-1, the J call TRBJ1-5, with no clear D. This CDR3 is built from 16 residues. V was shortened by 1 base and J by 1 base, with 11 bases between the two germline ends. Germline V gene sequence: CDR1 MGHRA, CDR2 YSYEKL. The CDR3 DNA sequence: TGCGCCAGCAGCCAAGTAAGTGGAGGGAGCAATCAGCCCCAGCATTTT. This encodes CASSQVSGGSNQPQHF.

The chain combines TRBV7-8 with TRBJ1-2; the D gene is possibly TRBD1 (5 bases). V shed 1 base and J shed 2 bases, with 17 bases lying between them. This CDR3 has 17 residues. The V gene's germline CDR1 is SGHVS and CDR2 FQNEAQ. CDR3 coding DNA: TGTGCCAGCAGCTTAGTAATGAGAGTGACAGCGAACTATGGCTACACCTTC. It codes for CASSLVMRVTANYGYTF.

V is TRBV7-6 and J is TRBJ2-7; D tentatively reads TRBD1 or TRBD2 (5 bases each). The CDR3 runs 15 residues. V shed 1 base and J shed 0 bases, with 10 bases lying between them. Germline V gene sequence: CDR1 SGHVS, CDR2 FNYEAQ. The CDR3 DNA reads TGTGCCAGCAGCTTAGGAGGGGCCAGCTCCTACGAGCAGTACTTC. Encoded protein: CASSLGGASSYEQYF.

This clone appeared a single time. This chain uses TRBV28 with TRBJ2-7; a weak D match, TRBD1 (6 bases). Germline CDR1 MDHEN, CDR2 SYDVKM. Trimming pared 4 bases from V and 5 bases from J, leaving 18 bases between. This CDR3 has 15 amino acids. The chain's CDR3 is CASSSRSRGFDEQYF. In nucleotides, the CDR3 is TGTGCCAGCAGTTCGAGGAGCAGGGGTTTCGACGAGCAGTACTTC. The full variable domain, in which reference TRBV28 and TRBJ2-7 provide the parts outside the CDR3, is DVKVTQSSRYLVKRTGEKVFLECVQDMDHENMFWYRQDPGLGLRLIYFSYDVKMKEKGDIPEGYSVSREKKERFSLILESASTNQTSMYLCASSSRSRGFDEQYFGPGTRLTVT.

The J gene is TRBJ2-5, the V gene TRBV7-8; D gene uncertain. Germline V gene sequence: CDR1 SGHVS, CDR2 FQNEAQ. V dropped 1 base and J dropped 2 bases, with 8 bases sitting between them. The CDR3 is 14 amino acids. The CDR3 DNA follows: TGTGCCAGCAGCTTAGGGCAGCATCAAGAGACCCAGTACTTC. Protein product: CASSLGQHQETQYF.

The J gene is TRBJ2-1, the V gene TRBV6-1; 8 bases align to TRBD2. With 8 bases clipped from V and 4 bases from J, the junction kept 10 bases outside the gene matches. The germline gives CDR1 MNHNS, CDR2 SASEGT. This CDR3 comprises 15 residues. The chain's CDR3 is CASSERGYYYNEQFF. Here the CDR3 DNA reads TGTGCCAGCTCGGAGCGGGGGTATTATTACAATGAGCAGTTCTTC.

The chain combines TRBV6-6 with TRBJ2-7; 10 bases are shared with TRBD2. Germline V CDR1 and CDR2: MNHNY, SVGAGI (reference sequence). There are 15 residues in the CDR3. Losses at the gene ends were 6 bases for V and 1 base for J; bases not matched to a gene: 6. In DNA form, the CDR3 reads TGTGCCAGCAGCATTGATAGCGGGAGGTCCTACGAGCAGTACTTC. Translating gives CASSIDSGRSYEQYF.